This TCR beta chain was sequenced for a study of spatial heterogeneity in lung cancer. Overall study: TCR and UMI combinations that were unique each appeared, on average, more than ten times in raw reads.

Time point denoted: sample taken at primary tumor resection. Tumor, nontumor lung or frozen PBMC supplied whole RNA that was sequenced unsorted. The donor group consisted of under 90 patients who had untreated, early-stage non-small cell lung cancer. In the library, each TCR cDNA molecule bore its own unique molecular identifier. TCRdb redid the calling of the 5' RACE reads with MiXCR, one entry per CDR3 protein. In the table there are about 10,000 distinct CDR3 sequences, 3.5% to 4.5% of which are singletons. In germline, CDR1 is SGHTA, CDR2 FQGNSA. Between the trimmed V and J ends, which lost 6 bases and 7 bases, there was a span of 15 bases. There are 13 residues in the CDR3. This clonotype was counted many times. Its antigen is unidentified. This beta chain is an unintended read in a library built for alpha chains; its size means little. Regarding the study as a whole: Resection saw ubiquitous expanded tumor TCRs appear in blood more than follow-up did.

This clonotype originated in a female donor with early-stage non-small cell lung cancer. The source material was PBMCs, sampled at surgery. The chain recombines TRBV7-2 with TRBJ2-5; D possibly corresponds to TRBD1 (5 bases). The DNA for the CDR3 is TGTGCCAGCAGTGTGGGCAGGGTTGCGACCCAGTACTTC. Translation: CASSVGRVATQYF. Full variable domain (outside the CDR3, taken from reference TRBV7-2 and TRBJ2-5): GAGVSQSPSNKVTEKGKDVELRCDPISGHTALYWYRQSLGQGLEFLIYFQGNSAPDKSGLPSDRFSAERTGGSVSTLTIQRTQQEDSAVYLCASSVGRVATQYFGPGTRLLVL.